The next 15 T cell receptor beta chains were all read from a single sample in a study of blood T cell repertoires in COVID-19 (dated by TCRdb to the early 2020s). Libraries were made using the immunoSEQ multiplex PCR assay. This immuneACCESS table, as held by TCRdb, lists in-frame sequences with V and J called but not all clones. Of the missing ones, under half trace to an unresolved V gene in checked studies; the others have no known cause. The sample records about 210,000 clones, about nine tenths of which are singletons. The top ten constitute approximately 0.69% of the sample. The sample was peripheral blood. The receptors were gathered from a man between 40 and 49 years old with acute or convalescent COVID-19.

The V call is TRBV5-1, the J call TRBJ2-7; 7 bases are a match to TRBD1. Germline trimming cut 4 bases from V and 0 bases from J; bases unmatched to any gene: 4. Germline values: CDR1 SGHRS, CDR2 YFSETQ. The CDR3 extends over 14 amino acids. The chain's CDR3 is CASSTGDSSYEQYF. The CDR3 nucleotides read TGCGCCAGCAGCACTGGGGACAGCTCCTACGAGCAGTACTTC.

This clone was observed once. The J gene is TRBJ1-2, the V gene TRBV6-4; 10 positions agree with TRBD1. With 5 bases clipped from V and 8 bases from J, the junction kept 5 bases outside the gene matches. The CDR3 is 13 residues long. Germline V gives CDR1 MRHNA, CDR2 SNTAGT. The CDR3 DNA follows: TGTGCCAGCAGTACCGGGACAGGGGTAGGCTACACCTTC. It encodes CASSTGTGVGYTF.

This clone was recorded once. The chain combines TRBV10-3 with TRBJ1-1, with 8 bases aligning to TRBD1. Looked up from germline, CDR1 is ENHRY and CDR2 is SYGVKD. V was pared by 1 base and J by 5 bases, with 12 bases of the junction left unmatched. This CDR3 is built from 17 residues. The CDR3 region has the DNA TGTGCCATCAGTGAGTGGCAGGGGGCTGCTTGGGTAACTGAAGCTTTCTTT. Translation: CAISEWQGAAWVTEAFF.

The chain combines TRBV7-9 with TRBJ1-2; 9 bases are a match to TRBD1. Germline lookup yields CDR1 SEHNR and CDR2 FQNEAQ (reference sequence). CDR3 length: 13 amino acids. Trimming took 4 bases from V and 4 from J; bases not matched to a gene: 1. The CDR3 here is CASSSGQGYGYTF. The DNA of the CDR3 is TGTGCCAGCAGCTCGGGACAGGGCTATGGCTACACCTTC.

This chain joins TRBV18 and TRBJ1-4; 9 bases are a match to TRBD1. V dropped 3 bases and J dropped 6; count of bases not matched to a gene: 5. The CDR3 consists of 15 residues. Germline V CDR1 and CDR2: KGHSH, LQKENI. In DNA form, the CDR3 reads TGTGCCAGCTCACCGAGGACAGGGGATCATGAAAAACTGTTTTTT. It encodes CASSPRTGDHEKLFF. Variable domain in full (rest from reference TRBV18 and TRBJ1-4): NAGVMQNPRHLVRRRGQEARLRCSPMKGHSHVYWYRQLPEEGLKFMVYLQKENIIDESGMPKERFSAEFPKEGPSILRIQQVVRGDSAAYFCASSPRTGDHEKLFFGSGTQLSVL.

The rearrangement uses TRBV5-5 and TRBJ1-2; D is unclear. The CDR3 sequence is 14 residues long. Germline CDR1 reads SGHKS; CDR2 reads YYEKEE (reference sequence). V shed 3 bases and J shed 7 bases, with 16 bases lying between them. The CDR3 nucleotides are TGTGCCAGCAGCTCGCACCCTGACATGGGTGGCTACACCTTC. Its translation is CASSSHPDMGGYTF.

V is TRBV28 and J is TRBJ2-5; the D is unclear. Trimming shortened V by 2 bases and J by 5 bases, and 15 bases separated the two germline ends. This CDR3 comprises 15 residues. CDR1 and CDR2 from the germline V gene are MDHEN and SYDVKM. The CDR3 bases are TGTGCCAGCAGTTTAGGCGGAAACAACGAGGAGACCCAGTACTTC. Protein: CASSLGGNNEETQYF.

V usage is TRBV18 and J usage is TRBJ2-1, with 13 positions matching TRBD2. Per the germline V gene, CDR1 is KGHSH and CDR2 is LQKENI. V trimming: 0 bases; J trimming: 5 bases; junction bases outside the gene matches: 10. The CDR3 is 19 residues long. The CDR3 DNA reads TGTGCCAGCTCACCACCGCGCATAACTAGCGGGGGGGCCAACAATGAGCAGTTCTTC. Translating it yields CASSPPRITSGGANNEQFF.

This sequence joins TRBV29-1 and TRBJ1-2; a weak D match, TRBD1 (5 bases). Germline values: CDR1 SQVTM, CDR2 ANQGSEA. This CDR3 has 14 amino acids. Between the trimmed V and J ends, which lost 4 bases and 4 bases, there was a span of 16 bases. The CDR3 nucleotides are TGCAGCGTTGTGGGTAGGGGCGTCGGCTATGGCTACACCTTC. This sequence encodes CSVVGRGVGYGYTF. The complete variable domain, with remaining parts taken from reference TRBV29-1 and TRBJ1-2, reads SAVISQKPSRDICQRGTSLTIQCQVDSQVTMMFWYRQQPGQSLTLIATANQGSEATYESGFVIDKFPISRPNLTFSTLTVSNMSPEDSSIYLCSVVGRGVGYGYTFGSGTRLTVV.

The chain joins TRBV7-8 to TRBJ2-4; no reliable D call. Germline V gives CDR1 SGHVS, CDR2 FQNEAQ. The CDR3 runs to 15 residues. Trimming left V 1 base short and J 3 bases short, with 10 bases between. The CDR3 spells CASSLGAVDKNIQYF. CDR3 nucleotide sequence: TGTGCCAGCAGCTTAGGGGCCGTTGACAAAAACATTCAGTACTTC.

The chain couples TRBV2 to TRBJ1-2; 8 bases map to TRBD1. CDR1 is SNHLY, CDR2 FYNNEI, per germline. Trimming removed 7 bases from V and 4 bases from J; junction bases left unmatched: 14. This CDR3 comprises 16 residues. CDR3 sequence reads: CASNTMTGDLGYGYTF. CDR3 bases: TGTGCCAGCAACACGATGACAGGGGACCTCGGCTATGGCTACACCTTC.

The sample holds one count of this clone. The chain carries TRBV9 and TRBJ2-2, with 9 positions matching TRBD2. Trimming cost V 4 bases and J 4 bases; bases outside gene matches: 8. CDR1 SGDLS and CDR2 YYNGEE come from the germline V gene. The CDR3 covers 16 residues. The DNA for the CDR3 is TGTGCCAGCAGCTCCCTGGGGCGGGAGGGCACCGGGGAGCTGTTTTTT. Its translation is CASSSLGREGTGELFF.

Here the CDR3 reads CASSRFDRGGNEQFF. CDR3 sequence (DNA): TGTGCCAGCAGCCGATTCGACAGGGGGGGCAATGAGCAGTTCTTC. The chain combines TRBV7-6 with TRBJ2-1, with TRBD1 matching over 9 bases. The trim removed 5 bases at V and 6 bases at J, leaving 8 bases unmatched. The CDR3 totals 15 residues. Germline-derived CDR1 and CDR2 are SGHVS and FNYEAQ.

CDR3: CASSPDRGRGLANYGYTF. The CDR3 region has the DNA TGCGCCAGCAGCCCCGACAGGGGGCGAGGTCTAGCTAACTATGGCTACACCTTC. The rearrangement joins TRBV4-1 to TRBJ1-2, with TRBD1 matching 10 bases. Germline V CDR1 and CDR2: MGHRA, YSYEKL. The CDR3 runs to 18 residues. V trimming: 4 bases; J trimming: 0 bases; junction bases outside the gene matches: 11.

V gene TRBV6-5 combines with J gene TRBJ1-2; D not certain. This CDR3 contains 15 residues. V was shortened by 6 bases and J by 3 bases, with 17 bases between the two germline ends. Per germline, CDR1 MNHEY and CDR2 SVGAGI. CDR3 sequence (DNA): TGTGCCAGCAGGTCAGGCGGGCTATCAGACTATGGCTACACCTTC. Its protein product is CASRSGGLSDYGYTF.